These 6 T cell receptor beta chains were all obtained from the same sample, sequenced in a study of T cell responses to AZD1222 COVID-19 vaccine. Method: immunoSEQ multiplex PCR; TCRdb's copy keeps in-frame clones and lacks some. The sample shows some 100,000 clones, 85% to 90% of them seen only once. Sequences were derived from peripheral blood, sampled on day 0 of AZD1222 vaccination. The receptor set was obtained from an adult in good health.

The V call is TRBV5-1, the J call TRBJ1-5; D is undetermined. CDR3 length: 13 amino acids. V shed 0 bases and J shed 7 bases, with 8 bases lying between them. Germline V gene data show CDR1 as SGHRS and CDR2 as YFSETQ. The CDR3 loop reads CASSLAEDQPQHF. CDR3 in DNA: TGCGCCAGCAGCTTGGCTGAGGACCAGCCCCAGCATTTT.

The chain employs TRBV18 and TRBJ2-1; D is unclear. The CDR3 runs to 13 residues. CDR1 and CDR2 from the germline V gene are KGHSH and LQKENI. Between the trimmed V and J ends, which lost 6 bases and 8 bases, there was a span of 14 bases. The CDR3 DNA reads TGTGCCAGCTCCCCGCCGAGCATCGATGAGCAGTTCTTC. Translated, it gives CASSPPSIDEQFF.

The V and J genes are TRBV12-3 or TRBV12-4 and TRBJ1-5; D ambiguous. Trimming took 3 bases from V and 7 from J, leaving 10 bases between them. The CDR3 length is 13 residues. The CDR3 bases are TGTGCCAGCAGTTTTTTGGGCGGGCAGCCCCAGCATTTT. Protein product: CASSFLGGQPQHF.

This clone was seen only once. The chain recombines TRBV20-1 with TRBJ1-1, with a possible D match to TRBD1 (6 bases). The CDR3 consists of 17 residues. Trimming took off 6 bases at V and 5 bases at J, with 28 bases between the two ends. Germline assignment: CDR1 DFQATT and CDR2 SNEGSKA (reference sequence). The CDR3 sequence is CSASVAHRYGGGTEAFF. The CDR3 DNA is TGCAGTGCAAGTGTGGCCCACCGGTATGGAGGGGGGACTGAAGCTTTCTTT.

The V call is TRBV11-2, the J call TRBJ2-2; perhaps TRBD2 as D (7 bases). The germline V and J ends were trimmed by 6 bases and 2 bases, with 16 bases remaining between them. CDR3 size: 16 residues. Germline V gene lookup returns CDR1 SGHAT and CDR2 FQNNGV. This chain's CDR3 is CASSARAGANTGELFF. CDR3 in DNA: TGTGCCAGCAGTGCCCGCGCGGGGGCAAACACCGGGGAGCTGTTTTTT. The whole variable domain, remainder taken from reference TRBV11-2 and TRBJ2-2, is EAGVAQSPRYKIIEKRQSVAFWCNPISGHATLYWYQQILGQGPKLLIQFQNNGVVDDSQLPKDRFSAERLKGVDSTLKIQPAKLEDSAVYLCASSARAGANTGELFFGEGSRLTVL.

The V and J genes are TRBV19 and TRBJ2-2; D might be TRBD2 (7 bases). The CDR3 runs to 15 residues. CDR1 and CDR2 from the germline V gene are LNHDA and SQIVND (reference sequence). V lost 7 bases and J 7 bases, leaving 19 bases between the germline ends. The CDR3 DNA reads as TGTGCCAGTACCACTGGGCGGGGGCGGCACGGGGAGCTGTTTTTT. Encoded protein: CASTTGRGRHGELFF.